Here is one T cell receptor (beta chain) with its context. CDR3 length: 15 residues. V lost 0 bases to trimming and J lost 3 bases; unmatched junction nucleotides: 2. Germline V gene sequence: CDR1 LGHDT, CDR2 YNNKEL (reference sequence). This specimen comes from a study of blood T cells in healthy people across ages. Sample-barcoded 5' priming and a J-beta primer mix drove a second PCR of roughly 7 to 11 cycles. Each cDNA molecule, via a template-switch adaptor with 12 random nucleotides, was tagged. TCRdb re-analysed the 5' RACE reads in MiXCR, keeping a single row per CDR3 protein. The data contain 1.2 million to 1.5 million distinct CDR3 sequences, 45% to 70% of them singletons.

Sequencing used blood. The sequence was collected from a man younger than 35 in good health. The V and J genes are TRBV3-1 and TRBJ2-3, with 8 bases lining up with TRBD1. CDR3 region: CASSQDRGLTDTQYF. CDR3 nucleotides: TGTGCCAGCAGCCAAGACAGGGGGCTTACAGATACGCAGTATTTT.